The sequence of this TCR beta chain was determined in a study of OX40 agonist ivuxolimab in advanced cancers. TCRdb's table, derived via immunoSEQ multiplex PCR, lists solely in-frame clones and lacks some. The sample lists about 68,000 clones; 84% were seen once. Patients were ruled out by autoimmune disease history or systemic immunosuppression. CDR3 length: 15 residues. The V gene end was trimmed by 5 bases and the J gene end by 0 bases; junction bases not matched to a gene: 5. The germline V gene encodes CDR1 SGHNT and CDR2 YYREEE (reference sequence). This clone has only one observation. The receptor was derived from an adult with an advanced solid tumor such as melanoma, head and neck, liver or kidney cancer. The chain combines TRBV5-4 with TRBJ2-1; 7 nucleotides line up with TRBD2. The sequenced sample was CD4+ or CD8+ T cells sorted from blood, obtained in a trial of the OX40 agonist ivuxolimab. The CDR3 DNA is TGTGCCAGCAGGGCTAGCGGAGGCTCCTACAATGAGCAGTTCTTC. This sequence encodes CASRASGGSYNEQFF. Full variable domain (remainder filled in from reference TRBV5-4 and TRBJ2-1): ETGVTQSPTHLIKTRGQQVTLRCSSQSGHNTVSWYQQALGQGPQFIFQYYREEENGRGNFPPRFSGLQFPNYSSELNVNALELDDSALYLCASRASGGSYNEQFFGPGTRLTVL.